Listed below are T cell receptor beta chains from one sample, sequenced in a study of blood T cell repertoires in COVID-19. TCRdb keeps only in-frame clones here, not all; method: immunoSEQ multiplex PCR. This table has about 150,000 clones, roughly 89% appearing once. Sample: peripheral blood. The receptor set was obtained from a woman aged 45 to 65 with active or convalescent COVID-19. The CDR3 runs from the conserved cysteine through the conserved F or W. The D gene is left open where the match is weak. Where a row states a size, it is once, few, many or the class of an expanded clone; other rows omit it.

>few|13|TRBV7-9|TRBJ2-5|TRBD1
CASSLRDRETQYF
TGTGCCAGCAGCTTAAGGGACAGAGAGACCCAGTACTTC
>NA|16|TRBV7-2|TRBJ2-2|NA
CASSSAARLATGELFF
TGTGCCAGCAGCTCAGCCGCTCGACTGGCCACCGGGGAGCTGTTTTTT
>NA|16|TRBV6-2/TRBV6-3|TRBJ2-3|NA
CASSHYSGTSTDTQYF
TGTGCCAGCAGCCACTATAGCGGAACTAGCACAGATACGCAGTATTTT
>NA|16|TRBV10-3|TRBJ2-1|TRBD2
CAISEPTSGRASEQFF
TGTGCCATCAGTGAGCCGACTAGCGGGAGGGCCAGTGAGCAGTTCTTC
>NA|16|TRBV4-1|TRBJ1-5|TRBD1
CASSQGQGDLNQPQHF
TGCGCCAGCAGCCAAGGACAGGGGGACCTCAATCAGCCCCAGCATTTT
>NA|17|TRBV5-4|TRBJ2-1|TRBD1
CASSLGRPTGWADEQFF
TGTGCCAGCAGCTTGGGGCGACCGACAGGGTGGGCAGATGAGCAGTTCTTC
>few|15|TRBV29-1|TRBJ1-1|NA
CSVVGASRGATEAFF
TGCAGCGTTGTCGGGGCCAGCCGGGGGGCGACTGAAGCTTTCTTT
>NA|17|TRBV28|TRBJ2-5|TRBD2
CASSGGLAGLTGETQYF
TGTGCCAGCAGTGGAGGACTAGCGGGTCTAACAGGGGAGACCCAGTACTTC
>NA|17|TRBV28|TRBJ2-6|TRBD1
CASTTGQGISGANVLTF
TGTGCCAGCACTACGGGACAGGGCATTTCTGGGGCCAACGTCCTGACTTTC
>NA|15|TRBV13|TRBJ2-7|TRBD1
CASSPAGTGEYEQYF
TGTGCCAGCAGCCCCGCCGGGACAGGGGAATACGAGCAGTACTTC
>NA|14|TRBV2|TRBJ1-2|TRBD1
CASNGETGAYGYTF
TGTGCCAGCAATGGGGAGACAGGGGCCTATGGCTACACCTTC
>NA|15|TRBV4-3|TRBJ2-2|TRBD2
CASSQNRGRAGELFF
TGCGCCAGCAGCCAAAATCGCGGGAGGGCCGGGGAGCTGTTTTTT
>once|14|TRBV19|TRBJ2-7|TRBD2
CASSPLAGAFEQYF
TGTGCCAGTAGCCCACTAGCGGGAGCCTTCGAGCAGTACTTC
>once|15|TRBV9|TRBJ1-5|TRBD1
CASSYGYRGNQPQHF
TGTGCCAGCAGCTACGGATACAGGGGAAACCAGCCCCAGCATTTT
>NA|15|TRBV7-8|TRBJ1-2|NA
CASSLSRLTNYGYTF
TGTGCCAGCAGCTTATCCCGTCTTACTAACTATGGCTACACCTTC
>NA|14|TRBV5-8|TRBJ2-5|NA
CASSPGGNQETQYF
TGTGCCAGCAGCCCCGGAGGGAACCAAGAGACCCAGTACTTC
>NA|17|TRBV10-3|TRBJ1-1|TRBD1
CAISPRQGAAGFTEAFF
TGTGCCATCAGCCCTAGACAGGGGGCGGCAGGTTTCACTGAAGCTTTCTTT
>few|13|TRBV25-1|TRBJ2-1|NA
CASSEFGGREQFF
TGTGCCAGCAGTGAATTCGGGGGTCGGGAGCAGTTCTTC
>NA|14|TRBV7-2|TRBJ1-2|TRBD1
CASSPRPGGYGYTF
TGTGCCAGCAGCCCCCGTCCAGGGGGCTATGGCTACACCTTC
>NA|15|TRBV23-1|TRBJ2-7|NA
CASSLRWLSSYEQYF
TGCGCCAGCAGTCTTCGCTGGTTGAGCTCCTACGAGCAGTACTTC
>NA|16|TRBV7-2|TRBJ2-7|TRBD2
CASDPVSGGDLYEQYF
TGTGCCAGCGATCCCGTTAGCGGGGGGGACCTGTACGAGCAGTACTTC
>NA|16|TRBV5-1|TRBJ2-2|NA
CASSLSTPRNTGELFF
TGCGCCAGCAGCTTGAGTACTCCTAGGAACACCGGGGAGCTGTTTTTT
>NA|12|TRBV28|TRBJ2-1|NA
CASSFRDNEQFF
TGTGCCAGCAGTTTCCGGGACAATGAGCAGTTCTTC
>few|15|TRBV4-2|TRBJ1-1|TRBD1
CASSQVDRGFTEAFF
TGTGCCAGCAGCCAAGTGGACAGGGGGTTCACTGAAGCTTTCTTT
>NA|14|TRBV2|TRBJ2-1|TRBD2
CASSGTSGRNEQFF
TGTGCCAGCAGTGGGACTAGCGGGAGGAATGAGCAGTTCTTC
>NA|15|TRBV7-2|TRBJ2-1|NA
CASSLVGVNYNEQFF
TGTGCCAGCAGCTTAGTAGGGGTGAACTACAATGAGCAGTTCTTC
>NA|12|TRBV19|TRBJ2-1|NA
CASSRSGHEQFF
TGTGCCAGTAGCCGAAGCGGCCATGAGCAGTTCTTC
>NA|12|TRBV6-2/TRBV6-3|TRBJ1-2|NA
CASSLGLYGYTF
TGTGCCAGCAGTCTAGGACTCTATGGCTACACCTTC
>NA|14|TRBV5-1|TRBJ1-3|NA
CASSLTGSGNTIYF
TGCGCCAGCAGCTTGACAGGTTCTGGAAACACCATATATTTT
>NA|13|TRBV27|TRBJ2-7|TRBD1
CASRAGQEYEQYF
TGTGCCAGCAGGGCGGGACAGGAGTACGAGCAGTACTTC
>NA|18|TRBV7-8|TRBJ1-1|NA
CASSLRRDGGGLNTEAFF
TGTGCCAGCAGCTTAAGACGGGATGGCGGGGGCTTGAACACTGAAGCTTTCTTT
>few|16|TRBV28|TRBJ1-1|NA
CASSLGMAGENTEAFF
TGTGCCAGCAGTTTAGGAATGGCAGGGGAGAACACTGAAGCTTTCTTT
>NA|13|TRBV28|TRBJ1-6|NA
CATLDSANSPLHF
TGTGCCACCCTCGACAGTGCTAATTCACCCCTCCACTTT
>NA|13|TRBV7-3|TRBJ1-1|TRBD1
CASSNGDRGPAFF
TGTGCCAGCAGCAACGGGGACAGGGGGCCGGCTTTCTTT
>once|13|TRBV19|TRBJ2-1|NA
CASSIVRGDEQFF
TGTGCCAGTAGTATAGTCCGGGGAGATGAGCAGTTCTTC
>NA|14|TRBV3-1/TRBV3-2|TRBJ2-5|NA
CASSLSGYQETQYF
TGTGCCAGCAGTCTTAGCGGTTACCAAGAGACCCAGTACTTC
>NA|14|TRBV5-1|TRBJ2-3|TRBD2
CASSTSGGRDTQYF
TGCGCCAGCAGCACCAGCGGGGGGCGAGATACGCAGTATTTT
>NA|13|TRBV6-5|TRBJ2-7|NA
CASSYPGGYEQYF
TGTGCCAGCAGTTACCCCGGGGGTTACGAGCAGTACTTC
>NA|15|TRBV6-6|TRBJ1-4|NA
CASSYITGKGEKLFF
TGTGCCAGCAGTTACATAACAGGGAAAGGTGAAAAACTGTTTTTT
>NA|15|TRBV28|TRBJ2-3|NA
CASSPRQLRTDTQYF
TGTGCCAGCAGTCCGAGACAGTTACGCACAGATACGCAGTATTTT
>NA|18|TRBV6-1|TRBJ1-6|TRBD1
CASSDRDSRRTRNSPLHF
TGTGCCAGCAGTGACCGGGACAGTAGACGGACACGAAATTCACCCCTCCACTTT
>NA|19|TRBV4-1|TRBJ2-2|TRBD2
CASSQGPPGSSGGLGELFF
TGCGCCAGCAGCCAAGGGCCTCCTGGGAGTAGCGGGGGCCTCGGGGAGCTGTTTTTT
>NA|15|TRBV18|TRBJ2-7|TRBD2
CASSPGRGTNYEQYF
TGTGCCAGCTCACCAGGGAGGGGTACAAACTACGAGCAGTACTTC
>NA|14|TRBV7-9|TRBJ2-3|TRBD1
CASSRPGQGDTQYF
TGTGCCAGCAGCCGTCCCGGACAGGGCGATACGCAGTATTTT
>NA|16|TRBV5-5|TRBJ1-3|NA
CASSSPTRVAGNTIYF
TGTGCCAGCAGCTCGCCAACCAGGGTGGCGGGAAACACCATATATTTT
>NA|13|TRBV6-6|TRBJ1-4|NA
CATSGFPNEKLFF
TGTGCCACCTCAGGTTTCCCTAATGAAAAACTGTTTTTT
>NA|15|TRBV28|TRBJ2-7|TRBD2
CASSTPRGRVDEQYF
TGTGCCAGCAGTACACCCCGCGGGAGGGTAGACGAGCAGTACTTC
>NA|13|TRBV3-1/TRBV3-2|TRBJ2-3|TRBD1
CASSQGQRNTQYF
TGTGCCAGCAGCCAGGGACAGCGAAATACGCAGTATTTT
>NA|14|TRBV6-5|TRBJ1-5|TRBD1
CASSYQQGNQPQHF
TGTGCCAGCAGTTACCAACAGGGGAATCAGCCCCAGCATTTT
>NA|15|TRBV6-5|TRBJ2-3|NA
CASSYSRGYTDTQYF
TGTGCCAGCAGTTACTCGCGGGGCTACACAGATACGCAGTATTTT
>NA|13|TRBV7-9|TRBJ2-7|NA
CASSGGSSYEQYF
TGTGCCAGCAGCGGGGGGAGCTCCTACGAGCAGTACTTC
>NA|16|TRBV7-2|TRBJ2-5|TRBD2
CASSSTGTSVWETQYF
TGTGCCAGCAGCTCTACCGGGACTAGCGTTTGGGAGACCCAGTACTTC
>NA|12|TRBV28|TRBJ1-5|NA
CASTSGAQPQHF
TGTGCCAGCACGAGTGGTGCTCAGCCCCAGCATTTT
>NA|15|TRBV3-1/TRBV3-2|TRBJ2-1|NA
CASSQARGTRGEQFF
TGTGCCAGCAGCCAAGCTCGGGGGACTCGCGGGGAGCAGTTCTTC
>NA|17|TRBV7-2|TRBJ2-5|TRBD1
CASSFNFQGARQETQYF
TGTGCCAGCAGCTTCAACTTTCAGGGGGCTCGGCAAGAGACCCAGTACTTC
>NA|16|TRBV7-3|TRBJ2-2|NA
CASSAQDRAFTGELFF
TGTGCCAGCAGCGCGCAGGACAGAGCTTTTACCGGGGAGCTGTTTTTT
>NA|15|TRBV28|TRBJ2-7|TRBD2
CASRESIAGVGEQYF
TGTGCCAGCAGAGAATCCATAGCGGGAGTGGGGGAGCAGTACTTC
>NA|14|TRBV19|TRBJ2-7|NA
CASSTPGSHYEQYF
TGTGCCAGTAGTACCCCCGGGTCCCACTACGAGCAGTACTTC
>NA|18|TRBV21-1|TRBJ1-1|NA
CASSLRTTPLLMNTEAFF
TGTGCCAGCAGTTTGAGGACTACCCCCCTTCTAATGAACACTGAAGCTTTCTTT
>few|14|TRBV4-1|TRBJ2-3|NA
CASSQDLSTDTQYF
TGCGCCAGCAGCCAAGATCTAAGCACAGATACGCAGTATTTT